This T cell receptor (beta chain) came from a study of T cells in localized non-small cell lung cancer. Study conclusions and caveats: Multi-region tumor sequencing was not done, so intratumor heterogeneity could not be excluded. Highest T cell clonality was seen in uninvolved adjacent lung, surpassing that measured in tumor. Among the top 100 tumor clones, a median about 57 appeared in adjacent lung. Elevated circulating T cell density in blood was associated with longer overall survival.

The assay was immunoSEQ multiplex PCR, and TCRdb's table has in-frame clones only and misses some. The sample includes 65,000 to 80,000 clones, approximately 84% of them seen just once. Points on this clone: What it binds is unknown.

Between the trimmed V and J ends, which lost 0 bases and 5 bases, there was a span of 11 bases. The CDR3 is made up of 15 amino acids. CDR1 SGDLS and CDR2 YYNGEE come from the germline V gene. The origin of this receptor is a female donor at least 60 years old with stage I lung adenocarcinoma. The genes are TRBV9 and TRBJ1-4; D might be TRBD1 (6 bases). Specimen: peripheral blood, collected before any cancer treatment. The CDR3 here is CASSVAGGANEKLFF. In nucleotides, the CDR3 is TGTGCCAGCAGCGTAGCGGGGGGCGCGAATGAAAAACTGTTTTTT.